A single sample gave rise to the 28 T cell receptor beta chains below, sequenced in a study of vaccination and CD4 T cells after COVID-19. Noted treatment: approximately nine-day PBMC culture with coronavirus spike peptide pools or control peptides (ViraFEST assay). The Oncomine TCR Beta short-read assay sequenced DNA from cultured CD4+ T cells. One entry per CDR3 protein results from TCRdb running MiXCR on the PCR reads. The table shows under 11,000 distinct CDR3 sequences, with roughly 56% occurring only once. For these TCRs, the target antigens are not known. The sequencing input was CD4+ T cells from blood, cultured in vitro. Source of these receptors: a human donor who had recovered from COVID-19.

This chain joins TRBV20-1 and TRBJ2-7; 9 positions agree with TRBD1. The trim removed 4 bases at V and 1 base at J, leaving 5 bases unmatched. Germline CDR1 and CDR2: DFQATT and SNEGSKA (reference sequence). CDR3 size: 14 residues. The CDR3 bases are TGCAGTGCTATCCTAGGACAGGGGTCCTACGAGCAGTACTTC. Translated: CSAILGQGSYEQYF.

V usage is TRBV20-1 and J usage is TRBJ1-3; D gene unclear. Germline CDR1 and CDR2: DFQATT and SNEGSKA (reference sequence). Deletions cut 1 base from V and 0 bases from J, with 10 bases between. The CDR3 is made up of 15 amino acids. The CDR3 nucleotides are TGCAGTGCTAGAGGAGACATTCGCTCTGGAAACACCATATATTTT. Translating gives CSARGDIRSGNTIYF.

CDR3 sequence: CASSYQNRGSQYF. DNA for the CDR3: TGTGCCAGCAGTTACCAGAATAGGGGCTCGCAGTATTTT. The V call is TRBV6-5, the J call TRBJ2-3; a possible D gene is TRBD1 (5 bases). This CDR3 spans 13 amino acids. The V end was cut by 2 bases, the J end by 10 bases, with 13 bases between. CDR1 is MNHEY, CDR2 SVGAGI, per germline.

This chain uses TRBV7-2 with TRBJ1-1; 8 nucleotides line up with TRBD1. Trimming took 2 bases from V and 3 from J; bases not matched to a gene: 20. The CDR3 covers 20 residues. Germline V gene lookup returns CDR1 SGHTA and CDR2 FQGNSA. The CDR3 nucleotides read TGTGCCAGCAGCTTACCACCCGGGACAGGATCTTTTGTCCTGGACACTGAAGCTTTCTTT. Amino acid sequence: CASSLPPGTGSFVLDTEAFF. Full variable domain (missing parts from reference TRBV7-2 and TRBJ1-1): GAGVSQSPSNKVTEKGKDVELRCDPISGHTALYWYRQSLGQGLEFLIYFQGNSAPDKSGLPSDRFSAERTGGSVSTLTIQRTQQEDSAVYLCASSLPPGTGSFVLDTEAFFGQGTRLTVV.

This chain uses TRBV6-2 or TRBV6-3 with TRBJ2-7, with TRBD2 identical over 13 bases. CDR3 size: 15 residues. Unmatched junction bases numbered 7, after V lost 4 bases and J lost 7 bases. The germline V gene encodes CDR1 MNHEY and CDR2 SVGEGT. The CDR3 is CASSFGLAGEREQYF. CDR3 DNA sequence: TGTGCCAGCAGTTTCGGACTAGCGGGAGAGAGGGAGCAGTACTTC.

The J gene is TRBJ1-3, the V gene TRBV19; D is ambiguous. Looked up from germline, CDR1 is LNHDA and CDR2 is SQIVND (reference sequence). V lost 8 bases and J 4 bases, leaving 12 bases between the germline ends. The CDR3 is made up of 13 amino acids. The CDR3 here is CASHPRIGNTIYF. The CDR3 DNA is TGTGCCAGTCACCCCCGCATCGGAAACACCATATATTTT.

The rearrangement links TRBV12-3 or TRBV12-4 to TRBJ2-7, with 10 nucleotides matching TRBD1. Losses at the gene ends were 5 bases for V and 1 base for J; bases not matched to a gene: 11. The CDR3 consists of 17 residues. CDR3 sequence: CASSRQGANKRSYEQYF. The CDR3 bases are TGTGCCAGCAGTAGACAGGGGGCGAACAAAAGATCCTACGAGCAGTACTTC.

This sequence joins TRBV20-1 and TRBJ2-3, with D unresolved. In germline, CDR1 is DFQATT, CDR2 SNEGSKA (reference sequence). This CDR3 has 11 amino acids. Trimming removed 7 bases at V and 6 bases at J, with 11 bases between. The CDR3 DNA reads as TGCAGTGTTCAGAAGAGGGATACGCAGTATTTT. As protein: CSVQKRDTQYF.

J is TRBJ2-5 and V is TRBV6-1; perhaps TRBD2 as D (5 bases). This CDR3 region has 14 residues. Trimming removed 6 bases at V and 2 bases at J, with 13 bases between. Germline CDR1 and CDR2: MNHNS and SASEGT. CDR3 sequence: CASSRSGSQETQYF. DNA of the CDR3: TGTGCCAGCAGCCGCTCGGGATCGCAAGAGACCCAGTACTTC.

The sample holds a few counts of this clonotype. This chain links TRBV15 with TRBJ1-3; no reliable D call. The germline V and J ends were trimmed by 11 bases and 0 bases, with 11 bases remaining between them. Germline V gene data show CDR1 as LNHNV and CDR2 as YYDKDF (reference sequence). This CDR3 is built from 13 residues. The CDR3 DNA sequence: TGTGCCGCTACGGGGTTCTCTGGAAACACCATATATTTT. Amino acid sequence: CAATGFSGNTIYF.

The V call is TRBV5-4, the J call TRBJ2-2; TRBD2 matches 14 bases. The trim removed 4 bases at V and 0 bases at J, leaving 2 bases unmatched. Germline assignment: CDR1 SGHNT and CDR2 YYREEE (reference sequence). The CDR3 contains 17 residues. In DNA, the CDR3 is TGTGCCAGCAGCGGGACTAGCGGGGGACCGAACACCGGGGAGCTGTTTTTT. Encoded protein: CASSGTSGGPNTGELFF.

The chain employs TRBV6-5 and TRBJ1-3; D is unclear. Germline CDR1 MNHEY, CDR2 SVGAGI. CDR3 length: 14 residues. V lost 2 bases to trimming and J lost 4 bases, with 9 bases between them. The CDR3 loop reads CASSYGTGGNTIYF. The CDR3 bases are TGTGCCAGCAGTTACGGAACTGGCGGAAACACCATATATTTT.

The rearrangement links TRBV28 to TRBJ1-1, with D possibly being TRBD1 (6 bases). Trimming left V 8 bases short and J 1 base short, with 17 bases between. The CDR3 consists of 15 residues. Germline lookup yields CDR1 MDHEN and CDR2 SYDVKM. The CDR3: CASRLGAGANTEAFF. In DNA, the CDR3 is TGTGCCAGCCGTCTGGGGGCGGGGGCGAACACTGAAGCTTTCTTT.

This sequence joins TRBV10-1 and TRBJ2-7; TRBD1 aligns across 8 bases. V lost 1 base to trimming and J lost 7 bases; unmatched junction nucleotides: 15. Germline CDR1 reads WNHNN; CDR2 reads SYGVQD (reference sequence). The length of the CDR3 is 17 residues. CDR3 in DNA: TGCGCCAGCAGTGAGTATCGCCCCGGACAGGGCCCCAGGGAGCAGTACTTC. Amino acid sequence: CASSEYRPGQGPREQYF.

This sequence joins TRBV20-1 and TRBJ1-2; D might be TRBD1 (5 bases). V was cut by 4 bases and J by 6 bases, with 18 bases left in between. The CDR3 has 14 amino acids. Per germline, CDR1 DFQATT and CDR2 SNEGSKA (reference sequence). Written as DNA, the CDR3 is TGCAGTGCTACGCCTGGGCCCAGGGCAAATGGCTACACCTTC. It codes for CSATPGPRANGYTF.

The chain couples TRBV6-1 to TRBJ2-6; D remains unclear. The CDR3 totals 15 residues. CDR1 and CDR2 (germline): MNHNS, SASEGT. The ends were cut back, 6 bases at V and 1 base at J, with 10 bases in the middle. The CDR3 loop is CASSSEGSGANVLTF. CDR3 nucleotides: TGTGCCAGCAGCTCAGAAGGATCTGGGGCCAACGTCCTGACTTTC.

This clonotype counts as medium-sized (0.01 to 0.1%). The chain employs TRBV28 and TRBJ1-6, with 8 bases identical to TRBD1. V was pared by 5 bases and J by 5 bases, with 8 bases of the junction left unmatched. CDR1 and CDR2 (germline): MDHEN, SYDVKM. This CDR3 spans 16 amino acids. The CDR3 nucleotides are TGTGCCAGCAGTAATCCGGACAGGGAGAATAATTCACCCCTCCACTTT. It specifies CASSNPDRENNSPLHF.

The table lists this clonotype with a few counts. DNA for the CDR3: TGTGCCAGCAGTAGAACTCAGGCGGGAGGGCACACTGAAGCTTTCTTT. Amino acid sequence: CASSRTQAGGHTEAFF. The chain recombines TRBV28 with TRBJ1-1; D is uncertain. Germline V CDR1 and CDR2: MDHEN, SYDVKM. The CDR3 totals 16 residues. The V and J ends lost 5 bases and 3 bases respectively, with 19 bases between them.

This clonotype was seen more than once but under ten times. The chain links TRBV28 to TRBJ2-3; 8 bases match TRBD1. With 3 bases clipped from V and 3 bases from J, the junction kept 2 bases outside the gene matches. Germline loops: CDR1 MDHEN, CDR2 SYDVKM. The CDR3 is 14 amino acids. The CDR3 protein is CASSLNRGTDTQYF. The CDR3 DNA reads TGTGCCAGCAGTTTGAACAGGGGGACAGATACGCAGTATTTT.

By proportion, this clonotype is medium-sized. The gene calls are TRBV2 and TRBJ2-7; D might be TRBD2 (6 bases). Germline CDR1 reads SNHLY; CDR2 reads FYNNEI. With 7 bases removed from V and 3 bases from J, the gap between germline ends came to 7 bases. This CDR3 has 11 residues. The CDR3 sequence is CASMEGYEQYF. CDR3 coding DNA: TGTGCCAGCATGGAGGGCTACGAGCAGTACTTC. Full variable domain (remainder filled in from reference TRBV2 and TRBJ2-7): EPEVTQTPSHQVTQMGQEVILRCVPISNHLYFYWYRQILGQKVEFLVSFYNNEISEKSEIFDDQFSVERPDGSNFTLKIRSTKLEDSAMYFCASMEGYEQYFGPGTRLTVT.

A remark on this clonotype: This may be a read error: a much more frequent sequence differs by one nucleotide. V and J are TRBV6-5 and TRBJ2-5; possible D gene TRBD2, 5 bases. CDR1 is MNHEY, CDR2 SVGAGI, per germline. This CDR3 is 16 amino acids long. V was pared by 0 bases and J by 4 bases, with 15 bases between. CDR3 in DNA: TGTGCCAGCAGTTACTCGGGTCTTAGCGCAGGAGAGACCCAGTACTTC. Translating it yields CASSYSGLSAGETQYF.

The chain joins TRBV20-1 to TRBJ1-1; D is undetermined. In germline, CDR1 is DFQATT, CDR2 SNEGSKA (reference sequence). This CDR3 has 13 amino acids. The V end was cut by 0 bases, the J end by 0 bases, with 5 bases between. CDR3 coding DNA: TGCAGTGCTAGAGACCCAATGAACACTGAAGCTTTCTTT. Amino acid sequence: CSARDPMNTEAFF.

The chain links TRBV7-2 to TRBJ2-7, with TRBD1 matching 9 bases. The J segment lost 2 bases and the V segment lost 4 bases, leaving 3 bases of the junction unmatched. This CDR3 is built from 14 residues. Germline assignment: CDR1 SGHTA and CDR2 FQGNSA. CDR3 protein: CASSSQGAAYEQYF. The CDR3 nucleotides are TGTGCCAGCAGCTCACAGGGGGCCGCCTACGAGCAGTACTTC.

The chain uses TRBV6-1 and TRBJ1-1; 7 bases are a match to TRBD1. The CDR3 covers 13 residues. V shed 5 bases, J shed 2 bases, and the junction held 2 bases outside the gene matches. CDR1 and CDR2 (germline): MNHNS, SASEGT. For the CDR3, the DNA is TGTGCCAGCAGTCGGACAGGAAACACTGAAGCTTTCTTT. It encodes CASSRTGNTEAFF.

The chain has TRBV7-9 and TRBJ2-4; D is possibly TRBD2 (5 bases). Germline V CDR1 and CDR2: SEHNR, FQNEAQ (reference sequence). V was pared by 2 bases and J by 0 bases, with 11 bases between. The CDR3 loop spans 16 amino acids. CDR3 in amino acids: CASSLYVGLAKNIQYF. The CDR3 DNA reads as TGTGCCAGCAGCTTATACGTCGGACTAGCCAAAAACATTCAGTACTTC.

The J gene is TRBJ1-1, the V gene TRBV2; D not resolved. The CDR3 length is 15 residues. The germline V gene encodes CDR1 SNHLY and CDR2 FYNNEI. Trimming removed 8 bases from V and 1 base from J, with 17 bases in between. CDR3 amino acids: CASQQPVQANTEAFF. The CDR3 nucleotides are TGTGCCAGCCAACAACCCGTCCAAGCGAACACTGAAGCTTTCTTT.

V and J are TRBV19 and TRBJ1-1; the match to TRBD1 covers 10 bases. Losses at the gene ends were 8 bases for V and 5 bases for J; bases not matched to a gene: 8. CDR1 and CDR2 from the germline V gene are LNHDA and SQIVND (reference sequence). The CDR3 contains 14 residues. The CDR3 loop is CASQDRGRWTEAFF. Written as DNA, the CDR3 is TGTGCCAGTCAAGACAGGGGGCGCTGGACTGAAGCTTTCTTT.

The chain is built from TRBV12-5 and TRBJ1-2; D is undetermined. The CDR3 has 14 amino acids. The germline gives CDR1 LGHNT, CDR2 FRNRAP. Trimming left V 3 bases short and J 8 bases short, with 16 bases between. In nucleotides, the CDR3 is TGTGCTAGTGGTTTACCATTTTCAAGAGAGGGCTACACCTTC. This codes for CASGLPFSREGYTF. Full variable domain (remainder filled in from reference TRBV12-5 and TRBJ1-2): DARVTQTPRHKVTEMGQEVTMRCQPILGHNTVFWYRQTMMQGLELLAYFRNRAPLDDSGMPKDRFSAEMPDATLATLKIQPSEPRDSAVYFCASGLPFSREGYTFGSGTRLTVV.